This is a list of T cell receptor beta chains from one sample in a study of technical replicates of blood from a handful of donors. Generated by immunoSEQ multiplex PCR, the TCRdb table keeps only in-frame clones and is missing some. The sample carries more than 70,000 clones, about 93% recorded once. Sequencing was done on a sample of T cells isolated from PBMCs. Receptor source: a human donor in good health. The CDR3 runs from the conserved cysteine through the conserved F or W. D genes are given only for firm matches.

v_call	j_call	d_call	cdr3_aa	cdr3_nt
TRBV7-3	TRBJ1-1	TRBD1	CASSSTGTNTEAFF	TGTGCCAGCAGCTCGACAGGGACGAACACTGAAGCTTTCTTT
TRBV15	TRBJ2-1	NA	CATSRYRDADNEQFF	TGTGCCACCAGCAGGTACAGGGACGCCGACAATGAGCAGTTCTTC
TRBV6-1	TRBJ1-1	NA	CASERTTMNTEAFF	TGTGCCAGCGAAAGGACAACAATGAACACTGAAGCTTTCTTT
TRBV2	TRBJ2-5	NA	CASSGDSGGQYF	TGTGCCAGCAGTGGGGACTCAGGAGGCCAGTACTTC
TRBV2	TRBJ2-1	NA	CASRRASAGNEQFF	TGTGCCAGCAGAAGAGCCAGCGCGGGGAATGAGCAGTTCTTC
TRBV10-2	TRBJ2-1	TRBD2	CASLRGGSLNEQLF	TGCGCCAGCCTCCGGGGCGGGAGTTTGAATGAGCAGCTCTTC
TRBV4-1	TRBJ1-1	NA	CASSQANLIASAEAFF	TGCGCCAGCAGCCAAGCTAATCTGATAGCGAGCGCTGAAGCTTTCTTT
TRBV10-2	TRBJ2-7	NA	CASSHRESYEQYF	TGCGCCAGCAGTCACAGGGAATCCTACGAGCAGTACTTC
TRBV5-1	TRBJ2-2	TRBD1	CASSFSGQGNTGELFF	TGCGCCAGCAGCTTTTCGGGACAGGGGAACACCGGGGAGCTGTTTTTT
TRBV6-1	TRBJ2-1	TRBD2	CASSPTSGNYNEQFF	TGTGCCAGCAGCCCGACTAGCGGGAATTACAATGAGCAGTTCTTC